A single sample gave rise to the 8 T cell receptor beta chains below, sequenced in a study of T cells in Graves' hyperthyroidism and ophthalmopathy. What was amplified from RNA transcripts were TCR beta CDR3 regions. HTBI primers were used for first-round RT-PCR of the TCR CDR3. Using its own MiXCR run on the multiplex PCR reads, TCRdb lists one record per CDR3 protein. The sample holds 560,000 or so distinct CDR3 sequences, 20% seen once. Sample: blood. All receptors derive from a man aged 40-55 years with Graves' ophthalmopathy.

This clonotype occurred many times. The rearrangement joins TRBV5-1 to TRBJ2-3, with TRBD1 as a possible D gene (5 bases). The CDR3 sequence is 15 residues long. Germline CDR1 and CDR2: SGHRS and YFSETQ. Trimming stripped 2 bases from V and 0 bases from J, with 10 bases between. CDR3 residues: CASSFYGHSTDTQYF. As DNA, the CDR3 is TGCGCCAGCAGCTTCTACGGACATAGCACAGATACGCAGTATTTT.

This clonotype was detected many times. The CDR3 coding sequence is TGTGCCACTAACTATGGTGGCTACACCTTC. Translated: CATNYGGYTF. This chain joins TRBV28 and TRBJ1-2; D gene ambiguous. Trimming shortened V by 10 bases and J by 7 bases, and 10 bases separated the two germline ends. The CDR3 runs to 10 residues. Germline CDR1 MDHEN, CDR2 SYDVKM.

The rearrangement uses TRBV6-4 and TRBJ1-2, with unresolved D. The CDR3 runs 12 residues. Germline loops: CDR1 MRHNA, CDR2 SNTAGT. V shed 5 bases and J shed 4 bases, with 8 bases lying between them. CDR3 loop: CASSSRFYGYTF. The DNA of the CDR3 is TGTGCCAGCAGTAGCAGGTTCTATGGCTACACCTTC.

This clonotype has at least ten counts. The chain joins TRBV11-2 to TRBJ2-1; 11 bases agree with TRBD2. The CDR3 runs 17 residues. V trimming: 4 bases; J trimming: 10 bases; junction bases outside the gene matches: 15. Looked up from germline, CDR1 is SGHAT and CDR2 is FQNNGV. The CDR3 DNA reads as TGTGCCAGCAGCTACGGGCGGGAACTAGCGGGGGCCTCAGAGCAGTTCTTC. This translates into CASSYGRELAGASEQFF.

This clonotype showed up many times. The CDR3 is CAVAQMGGGFYEQYF. The CDR3 nucleotides read TGTGCCGTCGCGCAGATGGGGGGGGGCTTCTACGAGCAGTACTTC. V gene TRBV6-1 combines with J gene TRBJ2-7, with D maybe TRBD2 (7 bases). The germline V and J ends were trimmed by 11 bases and 3 bases, with 23 bases remaining between them. Germline lookup yields CDR1 MNHNS and CDR2 SASEGT. The CDR3 totals 15 residues.

The rearrangement joins TRBV5-6 to TRBJ1-2, with TRBD1 as a possible D gene (6 bases). The CDR3 loop spans 16 amino acids. Trimming took 0 bases from V and 5 from J, leaving 17 bases between them. Germline values: CDR1 SGHDT, CDR2 YYEEEE. The CDR3 bases are TGTGCCAGCAGCTTGGAAACCTGGGGGCGGATTTATGGCTACACCTTC. Translating it yields CASSLETWGRIYGYTF.

The genes are TRBV4-3 and TRBJ2-7; 10 bases align to TRBD1. Per the germline V gene, CDR1 is LGHNA and CDR2 is YSLEER. Trimming at V came to 4 bases and at J to 6 bases, leaving 15 bases not matched to a gene. The CDR3 loop spans 17 amino acids. CDR3 coding DNA: TGCGCCAGCAGCCCTAGTAGACCGGGACAGGGGAATTTCGAGCAGTACTTC. Translated, it gives CASSPSRPGQGNFEQYF.

V gene TRBV19 combines with J gene TRBJ1-5; 9 nucleotides align to TRBD1. V lost 6 bases and J lost 5; bases outside the gene matches: 5. Germline V gene lookup returns CDR1 LNHDA and CDR2 SQIVND (reference sequence). The CDR3 is 14 residues long. CDR3 nucleotide sequence: TGTGCCAGTAGCGGACAGGGGTTTGATCAGCCCCAGCATTTT. Encoded protein: CASSGQGFDQPQHF.